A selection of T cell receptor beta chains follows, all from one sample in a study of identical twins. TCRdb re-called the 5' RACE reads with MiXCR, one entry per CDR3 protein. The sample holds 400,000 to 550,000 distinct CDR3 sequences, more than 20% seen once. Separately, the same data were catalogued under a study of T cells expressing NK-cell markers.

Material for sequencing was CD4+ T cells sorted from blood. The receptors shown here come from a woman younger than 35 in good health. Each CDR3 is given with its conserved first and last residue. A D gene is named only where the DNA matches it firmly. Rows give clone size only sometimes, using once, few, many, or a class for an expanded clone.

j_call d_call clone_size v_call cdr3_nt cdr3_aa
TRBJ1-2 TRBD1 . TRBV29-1 TGCAAGGTCAGGGGGTTTCCCTATGGCTACACCTTC CKVRGFPYGYTF
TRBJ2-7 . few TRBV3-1 TGTGCCAGCAGCCAAGGAGGCCACGGGACCGAGCAGTACTTC CASSQGGHGTEQYF
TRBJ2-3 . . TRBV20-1 TGCAGTGCTAGAGATGGGGTGATAAATACGCAGTATTTT CSARDGVINTQYF
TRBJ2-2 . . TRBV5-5 TGTGCCAGCAGCTTACCGAGGACAACCGGGGAGCTGTTTTTT CASSLPRTTGELFF
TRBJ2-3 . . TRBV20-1 TGCAGTGCTAGAGTGGAGGGATACACAGATACGCAGTATTTT CSARVEGYTDTQYF
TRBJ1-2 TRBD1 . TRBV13 TGTGCCAGCAGCGACCGGGGACAGTACGTCGGCTACACCTTC CASSDRGQYVGYTF
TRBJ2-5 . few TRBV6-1 TGTGCCAGCAGTCCCACTCCAGAGACCCAGTACTTC CASSPTPETQYF
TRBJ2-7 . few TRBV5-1 TGCGCCAGCAGCTCGGGGGTTGACTACGAGCAGTACTTC CASSSGVDYEQYF
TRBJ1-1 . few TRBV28 TGTGCCAGCAGGGGGTTCGGGGGCACTGAAGCTTTCTTT CASRGFGGTEAFF
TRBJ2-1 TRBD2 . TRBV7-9 TGTGCCAGCAGCTTACGGGAAGCGGGGGGTAACAATGAGCAGTTCTTC CASSLREAGGNNEQFF
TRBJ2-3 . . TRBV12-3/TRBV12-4 TGTGCCAGCGGGATCGGGGATACGCAGTATTTT CASGIGDTQYF
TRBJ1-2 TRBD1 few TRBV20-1 TGCAGTGCTAGAGATGACGGACAGGGACGAATTGGCTACACCTTC CSARDDGQGRIGYTF
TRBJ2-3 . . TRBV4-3 TGCGCCAGCAGCCAAGGGTGGACCGGAGATACGCAGTATTTT CASSQGWTGDTQYF
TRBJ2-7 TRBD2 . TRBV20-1 TGCAGTGCTAGAATAGCGGGAGTTTACGAGCAGTACTTC CSARIAGVYEQYF
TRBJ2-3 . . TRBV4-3 TGCGCCAGCAGCCAAGGTCCCTCCTCAGAGCGGCCCACAGATACGCAGTATTTT CASSQGPSSERPTDTQYF
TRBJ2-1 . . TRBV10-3 TGTGCCATCAGTGAAGGAGTTAATGAGCAGTTCTTC CAISEGVNEQFF
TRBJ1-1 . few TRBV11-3 TGTGCCAGCAGCCAAGACACTGAAGCTTTCTTT CASSQDTEAFF
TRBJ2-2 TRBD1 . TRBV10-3 TGTGCCACCGGGACAGGGGCGGACGGGGAGCTGTTTTTT CATGTGADGELFF
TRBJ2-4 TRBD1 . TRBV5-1 TGCGCCAGCAGCTTTACAGGGGGCTGGGACATTCAGTACTTC CASSFTGGWDIQYF
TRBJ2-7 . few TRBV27 TGTGCCAGCACCCAGTTTTTGAGGGGAGCCTACGAGCAGTACTTC CASTQFLRGAYEQYF
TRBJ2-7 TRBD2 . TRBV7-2 TGTGCCAGCAGCTTACTAGCGGGCATCCCTTACGAGCAGTACTTC CASSLLAGIPYEQYF
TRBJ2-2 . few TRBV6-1 TGTGCCAGCCTCGGGCAGGGTGGAGCCGGGGAGCTGTTTTTT CASLGQGGAGELFF
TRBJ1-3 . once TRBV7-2 TGTGCCAGCAGCTCGGGACCGCGAAACACCATATATTTT CASSSGPRNTIYF
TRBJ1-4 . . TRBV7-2 TGTGCCAGCAGCCCCCGGGAGCTTGCAACTAATGAAAAACTGTTTTTT CASSPRELATNEKLFF
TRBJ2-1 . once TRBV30 TGTGCCTGGGCGGACACCTACAATGAGCAGTTCTTC CAWADTYNEQFF
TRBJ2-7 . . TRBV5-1 TGCGCCAGCAAGAGGCAGGGGAACTCCTACGAGCAGTACTTC CASKRQGNSYEQYF
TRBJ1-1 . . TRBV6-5 TGTGCCAGCAGTTCTCGACAAGCTGGAGCTTTCTTT CASSSRQAGAFF
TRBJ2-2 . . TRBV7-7 TGTGCCAGCAGCCCCTCGAGGCGTTCGAACACCGGGGAGCTGTTTTTT CASSPSRRSNTGELFF
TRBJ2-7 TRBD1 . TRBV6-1 TGTGCCAGCCGACAGGGCTTCGAGCAGTACTTC CASRQGFEQYF
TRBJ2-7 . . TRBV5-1 TGCGCCAGCAGCTTGTTGGGGGAAGCCTACGAGCAGTACTTC CASSLLGEAYEQYF
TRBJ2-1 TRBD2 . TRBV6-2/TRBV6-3 TGTGCCAGCAGCCGCAGGCCTAGCGGGACTTACAATGAGCAGTTCTTC CASSRRPSGTYNEQFF
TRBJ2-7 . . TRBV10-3 TGTGCCATCAGCGCGACAGCGTCCGAGCAGTACTTC CAISATASEQYF
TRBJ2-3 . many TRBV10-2 TGCGCCAGCAGTCCAAATCTAGATACGCAGTATTTT CASSPNLDTQYF
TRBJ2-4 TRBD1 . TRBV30 TGTGCCTGGACTTCCGGGGTGACAGGGGGCGCGGACATTCAGTACTTC CAWTSGVTGGADIQYF
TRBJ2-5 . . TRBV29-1 TGCAGCGTACTTGAGGGGGGGGAAGAGACCCAGTACTTC CSVLEGGEETQYF
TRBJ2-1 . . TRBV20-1 TGCTTCTTGGGCACGGGTGCGGACTATGAGCAGTTCTTC CFLGTGADYEQFF
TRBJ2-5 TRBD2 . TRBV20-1 TGCAGTGCTAGGGGATTGGAGGGAGGGCCCCGAGAGACCCAGTACTTC CSARGLEGGPRETQYF
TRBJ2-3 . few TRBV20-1 TGCAGTGCTAGAGGCGGGGATAGCACAGATACGCAGTATTTT CSARGGDSTDTQYF
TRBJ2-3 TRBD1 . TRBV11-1 TGTGCCAGCAGCTCCTGGACAGGGATAGATACGCAGTATTTT CASSSWTGIDTQYF
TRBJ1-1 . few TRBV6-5 TGTGCCAGCAGTTACTGGCAGGGGAACACTGAAGCTTTCTTT CASSYWQGNTEAFF
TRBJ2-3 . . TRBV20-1 TGCAGTGCGAGGGGGGCCTCATTCACAGATACGCAGTATTTT CSARGASFTDTQYF
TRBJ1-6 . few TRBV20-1 TGCAGTGCTAGAGATGCGTTAAGGGATTCACCCCTCCACTTT CSARDALRDSPLHF
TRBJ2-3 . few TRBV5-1 TGCGCCAGCAGCTCGAGGGGCCTAACAGATACGCAGTATTTT CASSSRGLTDTQYF